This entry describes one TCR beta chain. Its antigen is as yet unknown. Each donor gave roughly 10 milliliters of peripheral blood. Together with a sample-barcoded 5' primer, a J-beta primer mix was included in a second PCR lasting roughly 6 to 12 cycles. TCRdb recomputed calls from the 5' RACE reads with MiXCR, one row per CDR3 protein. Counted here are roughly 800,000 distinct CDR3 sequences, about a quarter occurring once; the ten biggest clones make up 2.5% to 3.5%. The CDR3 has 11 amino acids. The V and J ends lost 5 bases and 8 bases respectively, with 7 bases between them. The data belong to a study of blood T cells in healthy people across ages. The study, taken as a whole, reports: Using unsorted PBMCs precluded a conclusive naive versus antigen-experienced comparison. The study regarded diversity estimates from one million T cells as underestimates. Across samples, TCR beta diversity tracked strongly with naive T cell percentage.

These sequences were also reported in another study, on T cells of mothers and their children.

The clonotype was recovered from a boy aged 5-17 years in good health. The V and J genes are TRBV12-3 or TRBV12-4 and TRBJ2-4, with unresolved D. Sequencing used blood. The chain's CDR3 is CASSPRYIQYF. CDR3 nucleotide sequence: TGTGCCAGCAGTCCCCGGTACATTCAGTACTTC.